These T cell receptor beta chains were read from a single sample in a study of CD8 T cells in ankylosing spondylitis. TCRdb re-called the 5' RACE reads through MiXCR, storing one row per CDR3 protein. The table shows around 540,000 distinct CDR3 sequences, with roughly 13% occurring only once. Sequenced sample: blood, either unsorted or a sorted T cell fraction (not recorded which). Receptor source: a male donor with ankylosing spondylitis. Each CDR3 is given with its conserved first and last residue. The D gene is left open where the match is weak. Size is stated for part of the rows, as once, few or many counts, or as a class when the clone is expanded.

v_gene,abundance,j_gene,d_gene,CDR3aa,CDR3nt
TRBV16,.,TRBJ1-5,.,CASSQFRDNQPQHF,TGTGCCAGCAGCCAATTCCGAGACAATCAGCCCCAGCATTTT
TRBV12-3/TRBV12-4,.,TRBJ2-3,.,CASSLYSISTDTQYF,TGTGCCAGCAGTTTATACTCTATAAGCACAGATACGCAGTATTTT
TRBV24-1,few,TRBJ1-5,.,CATSEAVGDNQPQHF,TGTGCCACCAGTGAGGCCGTGGGGGATAATCAGCCCCAGCATTTT
TRBV10-2,few,TRBJ2-3,.,CASSAQGDTQYF,TGCGCCAGCAGTGCCCAGGGAGATACGCAGTATTTT
TRBV24-1,many,TRBJ2-2,.,CATSDMTNTGELFF,TGTGCCACCAGTGATATGACAAACACCGGGGAGCTGTTTTTT
TRBV5-1,few,TRBJ2-6,.,CASSLEGMSSGANVLTF,TGCGCCAGCAGCTTGGAGGGAATGAGCTCTGGGGCCAACGTCCTGACTTTC
TRBV27,.,TRBJ2-7,TRBD1,CASRGQGSRSRYEQYF,TGTGCCAGCAGAGGACAGGGCAGCCGATCTCGCTACGAGCAGTACTTC
TRBV20-1,few,TRBJ2-1,.,CSAGLGAQRNEQFF,TGCAGTGCTGGTCTCGGGGCGCAGCGCAATGAGCAGTTCTTC
TRBV19,few,TRBJ1-2,.,CASTRAMTANYGYTF,TGTGCCAGTACCCGTGCCATGACCGCTAACTATGGCTACACCTTC
TRBV12-3/TRBV12-4,many,TRBJ2-2,TRBD2,CASSLAAGGSTGELFF,TGTGCCAGCAGTTTAGCGGCGGGAGGTTCCACCGGGGAGCTGTTTTTT
TRBV20-1,few,TRBJ2-1,TRBD2,CSARAPGLAGVNEQFF,TGCAGTGCTAGAGCCCCCGGGTTAGCGGGAGTCAATGAGCAGTTCTTC
TRBV5-5,.,TRBJ1-5,.,CASSGTPGRYSNQPQHF,TGTGCCAGCAGTGGGACCCCTGGACGTTATAGCAATCAGCCCCAGCATTTT
TRBV10-3,few,TRBJ1-1,.,CAIRQNTEAFF,TGTGCCATCAGGCAGAACACTGAAGCTTTCTTT
TRBV20-1,.,TRBJ2-2,.,CSTYYAGELFF,TGCAGTACTTATTATGCCGGGGAGCTGTTTTTT
TRBV12-3/TRBV12-4,many,TRBJ2-5,.,CASSLMGETQYF,TGTGCCAGCAGTTTAATGGGGGAGACCCAGTACTTC
TRBV4-1,many,TRBJ1-5,.,CASSQDHGVGSNQPQHF,TGCGCCAGCAGCCAAGATCACGGGGTAGGGAGCAATCAGCCCCAGCATTTT
TRBV6-1,few,TRBJ1-1,.,CATLGRLRNTEAFF,TGTGCCACCCTGGGCCGACTCCGGAACACTGAAGCTTTCTTT
TRBV12-3/TRBV12-4,.,TRBJ2-1,TRBD2,CASSWTSGGTYNEQFF,TGTGCCAGCAGTTGGACTAGCGGGGGAACCTACAATGAGCAGTTCTTC
TRBV2,.,TRBJ2-4,.,CASSEALRGEDIQYF,TGTGCCAGCAGTGAAGCGCTCAGGGGTGAGGACATTCAGTACTTC
TRBV4-1,.,TRBJ2-1,.,CASSQDRTSYNEQFF,TGCGCCAGCAGCCAAGACCGTACCTCCTACAATGAGCAGTTCTTC
TRBV20-1,many,TRBJ2-3,TRBD2,CSARTSGSTDTQYF,TGCAGTGCTCGGACTAGCGGCAGCACAGATACGCAGTATTTT
TRBV2,few,TRBJ1-6,.,CASSDEHLYSPLHF,TGTGCCAGCAGTGATGAGCACCTTTATTCACCCCTCCACTTT
TRBV4-1,many,TRBJ1-4,TRBD1,CASSQDPATGVVREKLFF,TGCGCCAGCAGCCAAGATCCAGCGACAGGGGTAGTGCGAGAAAAACTGTTTTTT
TRBV12-3/TRBV12-4,.,TRBJ2-1,TRBD2,CASSLASGSGEQFF,TGTGCCAGCAGTTTGGCTAGCGGGAGTGGGGAGCAGTTCTTC
TRBV5-1,.,TRBJ2-5,.,CASSWKGPQETQYF,TGCGCCAGCAGCTGGAAGGGGCCTCAAGAGACCCAGTACTTC
TRBV6-2/TRBV6-3,few,TRBJ1-5,.,CASSSAPRGNQPQHF,TGTGCCAGCAGCTCCGCTCCGAGGGGCAATCAGCCCCAGCATTTT
TRBV29-1,.,TRBJ2-1,TRBD2,CSVLGTSGRLDEQFF,TGCAGCGTTCTTGGGACTAGCGGGAGGTTGGATGAGCAGTTCTTC
TRBV9,few,TRBJ2-1,.,CASSGTANNEQFF,TGTGCCAGCAGCGGTACTGCTAACAATGAGCAGTTCTTC
TRBV20-1,few,TRBJ2-3,TRBD2,CSARLAGSSNTQYF,TGCAGTGCTCGACTAGCGGGATCTTCAAATACGCAGTATTTT
TRBV20-1,few,TRBJ2-5,TRBD2,CSAAREFKETQYF,TGCAGTGCTGCGCGGGAGTTCAAAGAGACCCAGTACTTC
TRBV5-1,.,TRBJ1-1,.,CASRQSGENTEAFF,TGCGCCAGCAGACAGTCGGGTGAGAACACTGAAGCTTTCTTT
TRBV7-9,.,TRBJ2-3,.,CASNPSEGPTDTQYF,TGTGCCAGCAACCCCTCGGAGGGCCCCACAGATACGCAGTATTTT
TRBV5-1,few,TRBJ1-2,.,CASHATGTDYGYTF,TGCGCCAGCCACGCCACAGGGACGGACTATGGCTACACCTTC
TRBV20-1,few,TRBJ1-5,.,CSARTQNRSSDNQPQHF,TGCAGTGCTAGAACTCAGAACAGGTCGTCGGACAATCAGCCCCAGCATTTT
TRBV20-1,.,TRBJ2-7,TRBD1,CSATDRPSYEQYF,TGCAGTGCTACGGACAGGCCGTCCTACGAGCAGTACTTC
TRBV6-1,.,TRBJ1-1,.,CASTKPGLNTEAFF,TGTGCCAGCACAAAACCCGGGTTGAACACTGAAGCTTTCTTT
TRBV11-1,.,TRBJ2-1,TRBD2,CASSFSYGGLAGGLVSDEQFF,TGTGCCAGCAGCTTTTCGTACGGTGGACTAGCGGGAGGGTTGGTTTCCGATGAGCAGTTCTTC
TRBV20-1,.,TRBJ2-5,.,CSASERQETQYF,TGCAGTGCTAGTGAGAGGCAAGAGACCCAGTACTTC
TRBV6-5,.,TRBJ1-5,.,CASTFTAYSNQPQHF,TGTGCCAGCACGTTCACAGCGTATAGCAATCAGCCCCAGCATTTT
TRBV15,.,TRBJ1-4,.,CATSRKGEKLFF,TGTGCCACCAGCAGGAAAGGGGAAAAACTGTTTTTT
TRBV12-3/TRBV12-4,.,TRBJ2-1,TRBD1,CASRGQGGYNEQFF,TGTGCCAGCAGAGGACAGGGTGGTTACAATGAGCAGTTCTTC
TRBV7-2,few,TRBJ2-3,TRBD2,CASSFSGGPQATDTQYF,TGTGCCAGCAGCTTCAGCGGGGGACCTCAGGCTACAGATACGCAGTATTTT
TRBV20-1,few,TRBJ2-3,.,CSASGSGSTDTQYF,TGCAGTGCTAGTGGTAGCGGTTCCACAGATACGCAGTATTTT
TRBV5-1,many,TRBJ2-5,.,CASSLGGGETQYF,TGTGCCAGCAGCTTAGGCGGTGGCGAGACCCAGTACTTC